These 28 T cell receptor beta chains were sequenced from one sample in a study of vaccination effects on CD4 cells after COVID-19. Expansion with viral peptide pools was applied to antigen-specific CD4+ T cells by the ViraFEST assay prior to sequencing. Having been cultured for around ten days, the cells underwent CD4+ T cell isolation. Recipients of the vaccine had no prior SARS-CoV-2 infection and negative nucleocapsid antibodies. Libraries were prepared by immunoSEQ multiplex PCR; TCRdb keeps only in-frame clonotypes and omits some of them. The repertoire consists of some 69,000 clones, with around 79% occurring once and the leading ten covering 2.5% to 3%. The antigens these receptors bind are not known. The sequences come from CD4+ T cells from PBMCs cultured with HCoV-NL63 spike peptides, collected before COVID-19 vaccination. The receptors shown here come from a human donor who received a COVID-19 vaccine.

The chain joins TRBV2 to TRBJ2-5, with 7 bases that match TRBD1. Germline V gives CDR1 SNHLY, CDR2 FYNNEI. This CDR3 region has 13 residues. The J segment lost 4 bases and the V segment lost 7 bases, leaving 6 bases of the junction unmatched. The CDR3 loop reads CASTFNRGETQYF. CDR3 sequence (DNA): TGTGCCAGCACGTTTAACAGGGGAGAGACCCAGTACTTC.

CDR3 coding DNA: TGCGCCAGCAGCCAAGTTCAAAACATTCAGTACTTC. Its protein product is CASSQVQNIQYF. The J gene is TRBJ2-4, the V gene TRBV4-1, with D unclear. V was cut by 1 base and J by 5 bases, with 3 bases left in between. The CDR3 has 12 residues. Germline V CDR1 and CDR2: MGHRA, YSYEKL.

The rearrangement uses TRBV7-9 and TRBJ1-5; D gene ambiguous. V was cut by 0 bases and J by 6 bases, with 6 bases left in between. CDR3 size: 13 residues. CDR1 is SEHNR, CDR2 FQNEAQ, per germline (reference sequence). CDR3 sequence reads: CASSLAPGQPQHF. CDR3 nucleotide sequence: TGTGCCAGCAGCTTAGCGCCCGGTCAGCCCCAGCATTTT.

The V and J genes are TRBV19 and TRBJ1-5, with TRBD1 as a possible D gene (6 bases). CDR1 LNHDA and CDR2 SQIVND come from the germline V gene (reference sequence). V shed 4 bases and J shed 4 bases, with 14 bases lying between them. The CDR3 loop spans 15 amino acids. The CDR3 protein is CASSRLQGENQPQHF. DNA for the CDR3: TGTGCCAGTAGTAGGCTACAGGGTGAGAATCAGCCCCAGCATTTT.

The rearrangement uses TRBV11-3 and TRBJ2-4, with 12 bases lining up with TRBD2. The V segment lost 4 bases and the J segment 0 bases; nucleotides outside the gene matches: 10. The V gene's germline CDR1 is SGHNT and CDR2 YENEEA. CDR3 size: 19 residues. Written as DNA, the CDR3 is TGTGCCAGCAGCTCCCTACTAGCGGGGGGTAACCTAGCCAAAAACATTCAGTACTTC. Its translation: CASSSLLAGGNLAKNIQYF.

The V call is TRBV6-6, the J call TRBJ2-3; 8 bases match TRBD1. The germline CDR1 and CDR2 sequences are MNHNY and SVGAGI (reference sequence). This CDR3 is built from 16 residues. V dropped 2 bases and J dropped 14; count of bases not matched to a gene: 18. The CDR3 loop reads CASSYVVLLGDRNAYF. The CDR3 DNA is TGTGCCAGCAGTTACGTTGTCCTACTGGGGGACAGGAACGCGTATTTT.

This chain connects TRBV7-8 to TRBJ2-1; D is undetermined. V was shortened by 1 base and J by 1 base, with 8 bases between the two germline ends. The germline V gene has CDR1 SGHVS and CDR2 FQNEAQ. The CDR3 contains 15 residues. The CDR3 DNA reads TGTGCCAGCAGCTTAGACCAGTGGTCCTACAATGAGCAGTTCTTC. It encodes CASSLDQWSYNEQFF.

The chain uses TRBV2 and TRBJ1-1; TRBD1 is a possible D gene (6 bases). Between the trimmed V and J ends, which lost 5 bases and 1 base, there was a span of 14 bases. The length of the CDR3 is 15 residues. Germline V CDR1 and CDR2: SNHLY, FYNNEI. This CDR3 is CASSSQGGTNTEAFF. For the CDR3, the DNA is TGTGCCAGCAGTTCACAGGGAGGGACGAACACTGAAGCTTTCTTT.

The genes are TRBV7-2 and TRBJ2-1; maybe TRBD2 (5 bases). The CDR3 runs 15 residues. V lost 1 base and J lost 9, with 16 bases in between. Germline V gives CDR1 SGHTA, CDR2 FQGNSA. CDR3 sequence (DNA): TGTGCCAGCAGCTTAGAATCGAGTCGGCGGGTTGAGCAGTTCTTC. Protein sequence: CASSLESSRRVEQFF.

This clone was seen only a few times. This chain uses TRBV24-1 with TRBJ1-1; D gene unclear. V lost 5 bases and J 7 bases, leaving 10 bases between the germline ends. The CDR3 sequence is 12 residues long. CDR1 and CDR2 from the germline V gene are KGHDR and SFDVKD. The CDR3 loop is CATSGPTGEAFF. CDR3 DNA sequence: TGTGCCACCAGTGGCCCCACCGGTGAAGCTTTCTTT.

The chain joins TRBV5-6 to TRBJ2-4; possibly TRBD1 for D (7 bases). The CDR3 runs to 17 residues. Trimming removed 0 bases at V and 0 bases at J, with 13 bases between. Looked up from germline, CDR1 is SGHDT and CDR2 is YYEEEE. CDR3 protein: CASSLGRGPLAKNIQYF. In DNA form, the CDR3 reads TGTGCCAGCAGCTTGGGGAGGGGGCCTTTAGCCAAAAACATTCAGTACTTC. Variable domain in full (rest from reference TRBV5-6 and TRBJ2-4): DAGVTQSPTHLIKTRGQQVTLRCSPKSGHDTVSWYQQALGQGPQFIFQYYEEEERQRGNFPDRFSGHQFPNYSSELNVNALLLGDSALYLCASSLGRGPLAKNIQYFGAGTRLSVL.

The table lists this clone with a count of one. This chain connects TRBV4-2 to TRBJ1-2, with 8 bases lining up with TRBD1. CDR3 length equals 14 residues. The germline V gene has CDR1 LGHNA and CDR2 YNFKEQ. With V trimmed by 3 bases and J by 7 bases, 7 bases remained unmatched. CDR3 sequence: CASSQPQGAGGYTF. DNA of the CDR3: TGTGCCAGCAGCCAGCCCCAGGGGGCCGGTGGCTACACCTTC.

The genes are TRBV5-1 and TRBJ2-6, with a weak D call TRBD1 (5 bases). V lost 6 bases and J lost 1, with 14 bases in between. This CDR3 has 16 residues. Germline V gene sequence: CDR1 SGHRS, CDR2 YFSETQ. In DNA, the CDR3 is TGCGCCAGCACCTCGTCAGGGCAATCTGGGGCCAACGTCCTGACTTTC. Its protein is CASTSSGQSGANVLTF.

There are a few counts of this clone. V gene TRBV7-3 combines with J gene TRBJ2-1, with unresolved D. Per germline, CDR1 SGHTA and CDR2 FQGTGA. This CDR3 is built from 13 residues. Trimming took 5 bases from V and 0 from J, leaving 5 bases between them. CDR3 region: CASSPSSYNEQFF. The CDR3 nucleotides read TGTGCCAGCAGCCCCAGCTCCTACAATGAGCAGTTCTTC.

The chain combines TRBV18 with TRBJ1-4; D not certain. CDR1 is KGHSH, CDR2 LQKENI, per germline. The CDR3 runs 15 residues. Between the trimmed V and J ends, which lost 7 bases and 0 bases, there was a span of 12 bases. CDR3 sequence (DNA): TGTGCCAGCTGTACCGGGCCCACAACTAATGAAAAACTGTTTTTT. Translating gives CASCTGPTTNEKLFF. The full variable domain, completed using reference TRBV18 and TRBJ1-4, is NAGVMQNPRHLVRRRGQEARLRCSPMKGHSHVYWYRQLPEEGLKFMVYLQKENIIDESGMPKERFSAEFPKEGPSILRIQQVVRGDSAAYFCASCTGPTTNEKLFFGSGTQLSVL.

The chain couples TRBV2 to TRBJ1-6, with a weak D call TRBD1 (6 bases). V was trimmed by 2 bases and J by 7 bases, leaving 9 bases between them. This CDR3 comprises 14 residues. CDR1 is SNHLY and CDR2 is FYNNEI in the germline V gene. CDR3 residues: CASSELQGNSPLHF. The DNA for the CDR3 is TGTGCCAGCAGTGAACTACAGGGCAATTCACCCCTCCACTTT.

V gene TRBV12-5 combines with J gene TRBJ1-1; 10 nucleotides match TRBD1. The CDR3 has 16 residues. Germline V lookup: CDR1 LGHNT, CDR2 FRNRAP. V gave up 0 bases and J gave up 3 bases; unmatched junction bases: 4. CDR3 region: CASGLVRGTGDTEAFF. CDR3 DNA: TGTGCTAGTGGTTTGGTACGAGGGACAGGGGACACTGAAGCTTTCTTT.

This clone appeared a single time. V is TRBV7-3 and J is TRBJ2-3; D call uncertain. V was pared by 3 bases and J by 2 bases, with 21 bases between. CDR3 size: 18 residues. Germline values: CDR1 SGHTA, CDR2 FQGTGA. In DNA form, the CDR3 reads TGTGCCAGCAGCTTGGAAGGTATAAGGGTCCTCCTCACAGATACGCAGTATTTT. This encodes CASSLEGIRVLLTDTQYF. Supplemented by reference TRBV7-3 and TRBJ2-3, the full variable domain reads GAGVSQTPSNKVTEKGKYVELRCDPISGHTALYWYRQSLGQGPEFLIYFQGTGAADDSGLPNDRFFAVRPEGSVSTLKIQRTERGDSAVYLCASSLEGIRVLLTDTQYFGPGTRLTVL.

The rearrangement joins TRBV19 to TRBJ2-2; 10 nucleotides line up with TRBD1. Unmatched junction bases numbered 5, after V lost 7 bases and J lost 3 bases. This CDR3 comprises 15 residues. CDR1 is LNHDA, CDR2 SQIVND, per germline (reference sequence). CDR3 sequence reads: CASTRDRGDTGELFF. CDR3 DNA: TGTGCCAGTACTCGGGACAGGGGAGACACCGGGGAGCTGTTTTTT.

This rearrangement joins TRBV5-1 to TRBJ1-3; maybe TRBD1 (5 bases). This CDR3 is 15 amino acids long. The V gene lost 2 bases and the J gene lost 2 bases, with 11 bases spanning the gap. CDR1 SGHRS and CDR2 YFSETQ come from the germline V gene. DNA for the CDR3: TGCGCCAGCAGCTTAGGCAGGGAGGCTGGAAACACCATATATTTT. This gives the protein CASSLGREAGNTIYF.

The chain joins TRBV18 to TRBJ1-1, with TRBD1 identical over 8 bases. CDR3 size: 15 residues. Germline trimming cut 1 base from V and 7 bases from J; bases unmatched to any gene: 8. CDR1 KGHSH and CDR2 LQKENI come from the germline V gene. CDR3 amino acids: CASSPQSNRGGEAFF. Written as DNA, the CDR3 is TGTGCCAGCTCACCACAAAGCAACAGGGGGGGTGAAGCTTTCTTT.

V is TRBV11-2 and J is TRBJ2-5; D call uncertain. Germline-derived CDR1 and CDR2 are SGHAT and FQNNGV. V was trimmed by 3 bases and J by 4 bases, leaving 18 bases between them. The CDR3 runs 16 residues. The CDR3 bases are TGTGCCAGCAGCTTGACAAACGGGCCGACGGGAGAGACCCAGTACTTC. Amino acids: CASSLTNGPTGETQYF.

This clone was observed a handful of times. The chain links TRBV4-1 to TRBJ1-5; D is perhaps TRBD1 (5 bases). In germline, CDR1 is MGHRA, CDR2 YSYEKL. The CDR3 totals 15 residues. Trimming took off 1 base at V and 9 bases at J, with 16 bases between the two ends. The CDR3 nucleotides are TGCGCCAGCAGCCAAGGACAGCGATTCCTTGGGCCCCAGCATTTT. Protein product: CASSQGQRFLGPQHF.

The chain is built from TRBV27 and TRBJ1-1, with 10 bases matching TRBD1. From germline, CDR1 is MNHEY and CDR2 SMNVEV (reference sequence). With 2 bases clipped from V and 5 bases from J, the junction kept 5 bases outside the gene matches. The CDR3 totals 15 residues. The CDR3 loop reads CASSLRDRGGTEAFF. The CDR3 DNA reads as TGTGCCAGCAGTTTACGGGACAGGGGCGGGACTGAAGCTTTCTTT.

V is TRBV2 and J is TRBJ2-4; D gene unclear. CDR1 SNHLY and CDR2 FYNNEI come from the germline V gene. V lost 6 bases, J lost 0 bases, and 9 bases lay in between. This CDR3 region has 14 residues. CDR3 in amino acids: CASSQALAKNIQYF. The DNA for the CDR3 is TGTGCCAGCAGCCAAGCGCTAGCCAAAAACATTCAGTACTTC. The complete variable domain, with remaining parts taken from reference TRBV2 and TRBJ2-4, reads EPEVTQTPSHQVTQMGQEVILRCVPISNHLYFYWYRQILGQKVEFLVSFYNNEISEKSEIFDDQFSVERPDGSNFTLKIRSTKLEDSAMYFCASSQALAKNIQYFGAGTRLSVL.

This chain connects TRBV6-5 to TRBJ2-3; D may be TRBD2 (5 bases). The length of the CDR3 is 13 residues. CDR1 is MNHEY and CDR2 is SVGAGI in the germline V gene. Trimming cost V 10 bases and J 3 bases, with 14 bases left between them. The CDR3 DNA follows: TGTGCCACCCGGGTGGGAGTTACAGATACGCAGTATTTT. This gives the protein CATRVGVTDTQYF.

V gene TRBV24-1 combines with J gene TRBJ2-5; D call uncertain. Germline-derived CDR1 and CDR2 are KGHDR and SFDVKD. Trimming removed 4 bases from V and 1 base from J, with 15 bases in between. This CDR3 is 16 amino acids long. This CDR3 reads CATSDRSERSQETQYF. CDR3 coding DNA: TGTGCCACCAGTGACAGATCAGAGCGATCCCAAGAGACCCAGTACTTC.

The rearrangement joins TRBV6-1 to TRBJ1-5; D is perhaps TRBD1 (5 bases). CDR1 is MNHNS and CDR2 is SASEGT in the germline V gene. V was cut by 2 bases and J by 2 bases, with 10 bases left in between. This CDR3 has 15 residues. The CDR3 region has the DNA TGTGCCAGCAGTGAAAGGGGAATGGGCAATCAGCCCCAGCATTTT. It specifies CASSERGMGNQPQHF.